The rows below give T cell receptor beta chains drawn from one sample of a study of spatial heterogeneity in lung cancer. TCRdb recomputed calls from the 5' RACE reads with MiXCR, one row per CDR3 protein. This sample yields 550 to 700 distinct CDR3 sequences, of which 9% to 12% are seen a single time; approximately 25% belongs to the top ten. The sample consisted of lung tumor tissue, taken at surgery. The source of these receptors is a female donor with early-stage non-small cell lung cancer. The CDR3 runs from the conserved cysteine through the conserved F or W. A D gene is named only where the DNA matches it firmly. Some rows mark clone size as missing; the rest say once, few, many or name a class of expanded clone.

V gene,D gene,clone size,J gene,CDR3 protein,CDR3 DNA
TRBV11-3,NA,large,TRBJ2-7,CASSLGSGPANEQYF,TGTGCCAGCAGCTTAGGTTCGGGGCCCGCCAACGAGCAGTACTTC
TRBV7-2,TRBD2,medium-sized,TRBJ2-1,CASSLATSGREQFF,TGTGCCAGCAGCTTAGCGACTAGCGGGAGAGAGCAGTTCTTC
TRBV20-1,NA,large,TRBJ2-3,CVVIGPDTDTQYF,TGCGTGGTAATTGGACCCGATACAGATACGCAGTATTTT
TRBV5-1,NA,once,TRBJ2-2,CASSPGLHGLLTGELFF,TGCGCCAGCAGCCCGGGACTTCACGGGTTACTTACCGGGGAGCTGTTTTTT
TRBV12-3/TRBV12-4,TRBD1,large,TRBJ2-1,CASSLQGAVGEQFF,TGTGCCAGCAGTTTACAGGGGGCTGTGGGTGAGCAGTTCTTC
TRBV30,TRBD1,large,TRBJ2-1,CAWTGQGWNEQFF,TGTGCCTGGACGGGACAGGGTTGGAATGAGCAGTTCTTC
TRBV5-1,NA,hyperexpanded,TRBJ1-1,CASSLRGGSQLPEAFF,TGCGCCAGCAGCTTGAGAGGGGGGAGCCAACTACCTGAAGCTTTCTTT
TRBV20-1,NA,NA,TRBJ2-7,CSASSSYAYEQYF,TGCAGTGCTAGTTCTAGCTACGCCTACGAGCAGTACTTC
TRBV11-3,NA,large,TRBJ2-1,CASSLAGAYNEQFF,TGTGCCAGCAGCTTGGCCGGTGCTTACAATGAGCAGTTCTTC
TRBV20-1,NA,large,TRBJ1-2,CSARDSRALGYTF,TGCAGTGCTAGGGACAGTCGTGCCTTGGGCTACACCTTC
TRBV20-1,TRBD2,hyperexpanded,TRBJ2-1,CSAGSGRGYNEQFF,TGCAGTGCTGGTAGCGGGAGAGGGTACAATGAGCAGTTCTTC
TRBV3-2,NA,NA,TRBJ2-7,CASSQGGELAGAVPYEQYF,TGTGCCAGCAGCCAAGGAGGGGAACTAGCGGGAGCCGTACCCTACGAGCAGTACTTC
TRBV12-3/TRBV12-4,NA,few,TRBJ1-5,CASSLTPGQPQHF,TGTGCCAGCAGTTTAACTCCCGGGCAGCCCCAGCATTTT
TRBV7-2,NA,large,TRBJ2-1,CASNPSVGRAGEQFF,TGTGCCAGCAACCCCTCGGTGGGCAGGGCCGGTGAGCAGTTCTTC
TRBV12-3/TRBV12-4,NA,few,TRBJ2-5,CASSLMGYQETQYF,TGTGCCAGCAGTTTAATGGGGTACCAAGAGACCCAGTACTTC